Given below is one TCR beta chain in context. The entry originates in a study of blood T cell repertoires in COVID-19. Study summary: Donors in the United States, Italy and Spain gave samples during acute or convalescent COVID-19. PBMCs, B-cell-depleted T cells, or T cells provided the cDNA or gDNA that made up the material.

V gave up 1 base and J gave up 8 bases; unmatched junction bases: 3. CDR1 is LGHDT, CDR2 YNNKEL, per germline (reference sequence). The CDR3 is 13 amino acids. Original methodology: Researchers report that nucleated cell counts were estimated from reference gene primer amplification. Measured with immunoSEQ multiplex PCR; TCRdb has only the in-frame clones, and not every one. That table supplies the V and J calls and clone size; D and trimming were determined from the DNA. The sample carries around 260,000 clones, about nine tenths recorded once. The chain links TRBV3-1 (or the pseudogene TRBV3-2) to TRBJ1-2, with 8 bases aligning to TRBD1. The clonotype comes from a man aged 35-49 years who had recovered from COVID-19. What was sequenced was peripheral blood. The CDR3 is CASSQGTGSGYTF. The CDR3 DNA follows: TGTGCCAGCAGCCAAGGGACAGGGTCGGGCTACACCTTC.